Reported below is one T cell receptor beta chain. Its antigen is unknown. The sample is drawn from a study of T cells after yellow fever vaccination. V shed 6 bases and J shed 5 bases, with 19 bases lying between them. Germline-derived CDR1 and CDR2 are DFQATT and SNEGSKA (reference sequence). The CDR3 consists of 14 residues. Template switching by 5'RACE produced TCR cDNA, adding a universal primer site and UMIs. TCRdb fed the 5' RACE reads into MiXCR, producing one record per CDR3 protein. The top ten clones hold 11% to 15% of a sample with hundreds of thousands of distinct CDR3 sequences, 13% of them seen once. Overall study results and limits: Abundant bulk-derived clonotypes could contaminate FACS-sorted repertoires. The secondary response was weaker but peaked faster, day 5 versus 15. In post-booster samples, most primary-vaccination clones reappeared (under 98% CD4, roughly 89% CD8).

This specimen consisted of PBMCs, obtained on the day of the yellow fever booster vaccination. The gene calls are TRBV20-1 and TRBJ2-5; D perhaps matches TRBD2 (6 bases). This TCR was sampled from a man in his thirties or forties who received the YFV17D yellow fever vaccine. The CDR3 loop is CSARWGDGQETQYF. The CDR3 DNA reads TGCAGTGCAAGATGGGGGGACGGCCAGGAGACCCAGTACTTC.